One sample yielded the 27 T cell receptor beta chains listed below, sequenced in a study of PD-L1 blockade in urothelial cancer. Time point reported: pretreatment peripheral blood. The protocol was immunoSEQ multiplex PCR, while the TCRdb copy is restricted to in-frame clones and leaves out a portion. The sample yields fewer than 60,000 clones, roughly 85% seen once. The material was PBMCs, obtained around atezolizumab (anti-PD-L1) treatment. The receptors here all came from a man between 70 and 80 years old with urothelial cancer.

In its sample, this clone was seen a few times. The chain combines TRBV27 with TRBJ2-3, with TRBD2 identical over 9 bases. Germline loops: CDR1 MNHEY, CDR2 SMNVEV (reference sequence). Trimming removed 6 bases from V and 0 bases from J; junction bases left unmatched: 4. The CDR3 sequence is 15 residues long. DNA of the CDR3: TGTGCCAGCAGCCGACTAGCGGAGAGCACAGATACGCAGTATTTT. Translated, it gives CASSRLAESTDTQYF.

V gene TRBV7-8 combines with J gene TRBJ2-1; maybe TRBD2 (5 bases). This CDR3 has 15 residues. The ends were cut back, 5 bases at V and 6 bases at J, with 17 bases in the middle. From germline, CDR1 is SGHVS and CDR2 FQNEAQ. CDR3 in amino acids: CASSADVLVSNEQFF. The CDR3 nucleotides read TGTGCCAGCAGCGCCGACGTACTAGTTAGCAATGAGCAGTTCTTC.

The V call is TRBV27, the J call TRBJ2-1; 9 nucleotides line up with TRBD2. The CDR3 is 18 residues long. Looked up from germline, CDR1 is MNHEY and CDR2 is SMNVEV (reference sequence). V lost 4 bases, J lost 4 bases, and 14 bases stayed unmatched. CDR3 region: CASSSRNPAGGGYNEQFF. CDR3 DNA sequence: TGTGCCAGCAGTTCTCGAAATCCAGCGGGAGGCGGGTACAATGAGCAGTTCTTC.

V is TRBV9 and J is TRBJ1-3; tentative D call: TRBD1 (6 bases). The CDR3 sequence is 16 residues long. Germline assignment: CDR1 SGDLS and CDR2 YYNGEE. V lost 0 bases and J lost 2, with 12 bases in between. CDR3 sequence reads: CASSVAPGGTGNTIYF. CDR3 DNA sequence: TGTGCCAGCAGCGTAGCTCCGGGGGGCACTGGAAACACCATATATTTT.

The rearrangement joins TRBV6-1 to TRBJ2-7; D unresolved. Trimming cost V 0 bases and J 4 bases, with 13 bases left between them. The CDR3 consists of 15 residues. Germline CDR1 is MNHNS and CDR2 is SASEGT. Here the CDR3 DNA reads TGTGCCAGCAGTGAAGCGCAGGCACAGCAGTACGAGCAGTACTTC. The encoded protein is CASSEAQAQQYEQYF.

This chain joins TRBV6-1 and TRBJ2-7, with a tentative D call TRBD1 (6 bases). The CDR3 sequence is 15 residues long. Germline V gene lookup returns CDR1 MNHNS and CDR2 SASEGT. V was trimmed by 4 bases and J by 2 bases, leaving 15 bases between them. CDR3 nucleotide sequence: TGTGCCAGCAGTGTGGCCAGGGGCGATACCTACGAGCAGTACTTC. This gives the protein CASSVARGDTYEQYF.

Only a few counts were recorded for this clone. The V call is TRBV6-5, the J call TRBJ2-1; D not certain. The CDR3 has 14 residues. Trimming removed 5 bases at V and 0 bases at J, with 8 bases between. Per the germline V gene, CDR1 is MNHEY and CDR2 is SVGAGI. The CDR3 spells CASSALNSYNEQFF. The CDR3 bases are TGTGCCAGCAGTGCGCTGAACTCCTACAATGAGCAGTTCTTC.

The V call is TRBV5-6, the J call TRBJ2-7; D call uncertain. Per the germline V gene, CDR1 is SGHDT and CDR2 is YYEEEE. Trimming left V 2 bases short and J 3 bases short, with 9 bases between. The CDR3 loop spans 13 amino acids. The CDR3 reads CASSLSGNYEQYF. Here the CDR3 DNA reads TGTGCCAGCAGCTTATCAGGAAACTACGAGCAGTACTTC.

The DNA of the CDR3 is TGTGCCAGCAGTTTACGGCGGGGCACCGGGGAGCTGTTTTTT. Residues: CASSLRRGTGELFF. The chain joins TRBV27 to TRBJ2-2; maybe TRBD2 (6 bases). The CDR3 is 14 residues long. The germline V gene has CDR1 MNHEY and CDR2 SMNVEV (reference sequence). The V end was cut by 2 bases, the J end by 4 bases, with 8 bases between.

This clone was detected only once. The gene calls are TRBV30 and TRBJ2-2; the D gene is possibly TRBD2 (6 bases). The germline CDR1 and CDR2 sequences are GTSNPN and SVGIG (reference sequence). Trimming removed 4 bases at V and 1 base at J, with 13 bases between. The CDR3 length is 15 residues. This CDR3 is CAWTGGSGNTGELFF. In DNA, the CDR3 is TGTGCCTGGACCGGCGGTAGCGGGAACACCGGGGAGCTGTTTTTT. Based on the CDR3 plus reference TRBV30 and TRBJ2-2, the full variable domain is SQTIHQWPATLVQPVGSPLSLECTVEGTSNPNLYWYRQAAGRGLQLLFYSVGIGQISSEVPQNLSASRPQDRQFILSSKKLLLSDSGFYLCAWTGGSGNTGELFFGEGSRLTVL.

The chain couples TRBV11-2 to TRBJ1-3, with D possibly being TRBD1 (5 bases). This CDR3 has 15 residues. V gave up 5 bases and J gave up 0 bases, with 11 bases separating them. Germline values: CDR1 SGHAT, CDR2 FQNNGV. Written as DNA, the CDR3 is TGTGCCAGCAGCGCAGGGATAAACTCTGGAAACACCATATATTTT. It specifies CASSAGINSGNTIYF.

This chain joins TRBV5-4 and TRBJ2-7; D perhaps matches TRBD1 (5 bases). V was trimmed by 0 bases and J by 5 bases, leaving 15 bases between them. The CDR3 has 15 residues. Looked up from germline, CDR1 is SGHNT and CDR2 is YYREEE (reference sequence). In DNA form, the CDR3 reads TGTGCCAGCAGCTTGGGTGGCGGCAGGGCAAACGAGCAGTACTTC. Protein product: CASSLGGGRANEQYF.

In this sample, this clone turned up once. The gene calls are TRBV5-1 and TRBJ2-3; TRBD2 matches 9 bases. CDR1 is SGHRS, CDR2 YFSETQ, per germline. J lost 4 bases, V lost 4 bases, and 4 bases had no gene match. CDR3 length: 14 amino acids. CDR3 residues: CASSGIAGADTQYF. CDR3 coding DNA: TGCGCCAGCAGCGGGATAGCGGGAGCAGATACGCAGTATTTT.

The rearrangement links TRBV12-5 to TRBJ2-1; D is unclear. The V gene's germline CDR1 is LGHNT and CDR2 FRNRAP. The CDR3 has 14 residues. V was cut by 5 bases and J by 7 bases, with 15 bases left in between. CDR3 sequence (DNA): TGTGCTAGTGGTGCCGGTGGAGTTAGGAATGAGCAGTTCTTC. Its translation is CASGAGGVRNEQFF.

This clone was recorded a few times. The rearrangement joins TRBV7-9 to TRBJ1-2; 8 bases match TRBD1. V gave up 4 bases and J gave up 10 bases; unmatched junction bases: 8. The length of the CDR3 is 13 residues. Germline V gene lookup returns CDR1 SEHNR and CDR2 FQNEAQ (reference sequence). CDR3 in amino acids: CASSSSDRVDYTF. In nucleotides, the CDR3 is TGTGCCAGCAGCTCATCGGACAGGGTAGACTACACCTTC.

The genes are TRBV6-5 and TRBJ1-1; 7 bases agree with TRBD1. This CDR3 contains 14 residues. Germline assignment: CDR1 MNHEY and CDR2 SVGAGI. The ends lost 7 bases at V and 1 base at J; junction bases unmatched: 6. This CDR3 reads CASKRQGTNTEAFF. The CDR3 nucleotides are TGTGCCAGCAAACGACAGGGAACGAACACTGAAGCTTTCTTT.

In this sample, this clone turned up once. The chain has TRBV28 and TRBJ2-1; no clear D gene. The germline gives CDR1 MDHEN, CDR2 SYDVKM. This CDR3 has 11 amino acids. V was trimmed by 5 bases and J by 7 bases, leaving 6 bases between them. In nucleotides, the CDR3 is TGTGCCAGCAGTAGTACAAATGAGCAGTTCTTC. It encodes CASSSTNEQFF.

The CDR3 protein is CASSHNSITGTSAHRYAYF. CDR3 coding DNA: TGCGCCAGCAGCCACAATTCAATCACCGGGACTAGCGCCCACAGATACGCGTATTTT. V usage is TRBV4-1 and J usage is TRBJ2-3; TRBD2 matches 10 bases. V lost 3 bases, J lost 14 bases, and 26 bases stayed unmatched. This CDR3 is 19 amino acids long. CDR1 and CDR2 from the germline V gene are MGHRA and YSYEKL.

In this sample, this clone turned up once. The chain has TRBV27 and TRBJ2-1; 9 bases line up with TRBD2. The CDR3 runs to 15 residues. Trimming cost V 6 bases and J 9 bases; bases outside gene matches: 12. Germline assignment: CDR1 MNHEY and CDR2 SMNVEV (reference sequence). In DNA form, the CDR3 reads TGTGCCAGCAGCCTAGGGTTTAGCGGGAGTGTTGAGCAGTTCTTC. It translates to CASSLGFSGSVEQFF.

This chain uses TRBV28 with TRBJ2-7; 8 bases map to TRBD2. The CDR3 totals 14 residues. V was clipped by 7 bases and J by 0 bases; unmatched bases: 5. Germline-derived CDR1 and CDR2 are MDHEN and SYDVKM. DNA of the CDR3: TGTGCCAGCACCAATAGCGGGACCTCCTACGAGCAGTACTTC. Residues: CASTNSGTSYEQYF.

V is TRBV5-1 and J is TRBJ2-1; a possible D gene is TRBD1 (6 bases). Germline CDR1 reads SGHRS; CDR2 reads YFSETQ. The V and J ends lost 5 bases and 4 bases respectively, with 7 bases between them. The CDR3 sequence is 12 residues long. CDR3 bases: TGCGCCAGCAGTGGACAGTACAATGAGCAGTTCTTC. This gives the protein CASSGQYNEQFF.

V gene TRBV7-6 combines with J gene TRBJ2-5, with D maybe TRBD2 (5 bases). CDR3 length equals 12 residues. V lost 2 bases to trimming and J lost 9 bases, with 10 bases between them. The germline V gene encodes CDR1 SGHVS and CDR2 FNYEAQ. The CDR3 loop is CASSLMARAQYF. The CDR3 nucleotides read TGTGCCAGCAGCTTAATGGCGCGGGCCCAGTACTTC.

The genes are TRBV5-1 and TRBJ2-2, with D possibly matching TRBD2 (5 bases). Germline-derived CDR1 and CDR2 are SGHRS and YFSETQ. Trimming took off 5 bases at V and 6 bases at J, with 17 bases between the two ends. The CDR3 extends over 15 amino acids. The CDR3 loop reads CASRVSAIPSGELFF. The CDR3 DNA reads TGCGCCAGCAGAGTTAGCGCCATCCCATCCGGGGAGCTGTTTTTT.

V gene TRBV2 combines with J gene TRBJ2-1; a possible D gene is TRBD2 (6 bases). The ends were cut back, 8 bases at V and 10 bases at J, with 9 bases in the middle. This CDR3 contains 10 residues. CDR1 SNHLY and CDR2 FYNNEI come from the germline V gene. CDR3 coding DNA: TGTGCCAGCTTCGGGGGAGAGCAGTTCTTC. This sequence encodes CASFGGEQFF.

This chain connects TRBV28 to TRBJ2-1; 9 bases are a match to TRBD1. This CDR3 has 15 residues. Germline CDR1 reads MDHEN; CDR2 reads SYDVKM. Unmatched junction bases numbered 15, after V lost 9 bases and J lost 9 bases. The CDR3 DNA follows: TGTGCCAGTCGGGACCGGGACAGGGATTTCGGTGAGCAGTTCTTC. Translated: CASRDRDRDFGEQFF.

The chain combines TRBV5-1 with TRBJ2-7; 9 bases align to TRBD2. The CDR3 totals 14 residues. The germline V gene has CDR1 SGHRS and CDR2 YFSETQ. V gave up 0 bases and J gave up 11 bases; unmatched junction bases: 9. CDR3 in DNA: TGCGCCAGCAGCTTGGCGGGGCGGGAGGGCCTCGAGTACTTC. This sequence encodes CASSLAGREGLEYF.

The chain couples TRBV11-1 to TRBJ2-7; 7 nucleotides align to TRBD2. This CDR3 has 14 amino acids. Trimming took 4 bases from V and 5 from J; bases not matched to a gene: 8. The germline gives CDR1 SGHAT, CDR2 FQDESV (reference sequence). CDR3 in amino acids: CASSWGRAKDEQYF. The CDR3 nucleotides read TGTGCCAGCAGCTGGGGGAGGGCTAAGGACGAGCAGTACTTC.